This T cell receptor (beta chain) was identified during a study of T cell responses to AZD1222 COVID-19 vaccine. Regarding the study as a whole: After two AZD1222 doses, spike-specific TCR breadth and depth rose versus day 0. Nearly half of spike-specific TCRs reportedly go after variant regions that carry no mutations. Donors were largely white British and mainly female; clonal diversity was possibly underestimated. CD4 TCRs covered the whole spike, strongest at regions 160-218 and 743-854.

Generated by immunoSEQ multiplex PCR, the TCRdb table keeps only in-frame clones and is missing some. The sample lists roughly 98,000 clones, almost 90% occurring once. There are 19 residues in the CDR3. A word on this clone: Its antigen is unknown.

The TCR was taken from an adult who received the AZD1222 COVID-19 vaccine. The chain recombines TRBV21-1 with TRBJ1-3. TRBV21-1 is flagged as a pseudogene. Here the sequenced sample was peripheral blood, taken 28 days after the second AZD1222 dose. For the CDR3, the DNA is TGTGCCAGCAGCAAACAGGAGACATTAAGGTCCTTCTCTGGAAACACCATATATTTT. It translates to CASSKQETLRSFSGNTIYF.